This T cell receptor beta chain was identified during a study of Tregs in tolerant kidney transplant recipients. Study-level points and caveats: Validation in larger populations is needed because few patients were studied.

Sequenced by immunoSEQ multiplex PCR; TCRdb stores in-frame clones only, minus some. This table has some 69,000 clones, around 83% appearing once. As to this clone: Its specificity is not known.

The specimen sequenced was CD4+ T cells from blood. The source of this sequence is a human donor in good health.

CDR3 coding DNA: TGTGCCAGCAGTCCCTCGGATGGGGGAATGGTGACCATATATTTT. This translates into CASSPSDGGMVTIYF. The J gene is TRBJ1-3, the V gene TRBV27; D possibly corresponds to TRBD1 (5 bases). V gave up 5 bases and J gave up 10 bases, with 21 bases separating them. The germline gives CDR1 MNHEY, CDR2 SMNVEV (reference sequence). The CDR3 runs to 15 residues.